This TCR beta chain is from a study of control samples from healthy donors and cancer patients. Germline loops: CDR1 SGHAT, CDR2 FQNNGV. V trimming: 1 base; J trimming: 6 bases; junction bases outside the gene matches: 6. This CDR3 is built from 15 residues. Method: immunoSEQ multiplex PCR; TCRdb's copy keeps in-frame clones and lacks some. The sample consists of 130,000 or so clones, 91% of them appearing once. The sequence was obtained from a man between 18 and 35 years old in good health. Sequencing was carried out using blood. The rearrangement joins TRBV11-2 to TRBJ2-5, with 9 bases that match TRBD1. CDR3 nucleotide sequence: TGTGCCAGCAGCTTAGGGACAGGGGCTTTTAAGACCCAGTACTTC. Amino acid sequence: CASSLGTGAFKTQYF.